The rows below give T cell receptor beta chains drawn from one sample of a study of blood T cell repertoires in COVID-19. TCRdb's copy holds only in-frame clones and misses some; the assay was immunoSEQ multiplex PCR. This sample has hundreds of thousands of clones; 80% to 90% occur once, and the top ten carry about 1.3%. Sample: peripheral blood. These receptors all stem from a man older than 75 with acute or convalescent COVID-19. CDR3s include the opening cysteine and the closing phenylalanine or tryptophan. D genes are given only for firm matches. Size is stated for part of the rows, as once, few or many counts, or as a class when the clone is expanded.

j_gene,abundance,len,v_gene,d_gene,CDR3aa,CDR3nt
TRBJ1-4,-,15,TRBV9,TRBD1,CASSAGGQANEKLFF,TGTGCCAGCAGTGCAGGGGGCCAGGCTAATGAAAAACTGTTTTTT
TRBJ2-2,once,20,TRBV23-1,-,CASGSWTLCSDRKNTGELFF,TGCGCCAGCGGATCTTGGACTTTATGCTCCGATCGTAAGAACACCGGGGAGCTGTTTTTT
TRBJ1-1,-,15,TRBV14,-,CASSPGATRTTEAFF,TGTGCCAGCAGCCCTGGGGCTACGAGAACCACTGAAGCTTTCTTT
TRBJ2-3,-,15,TRBV27,-,CASSLYTSSTDTQYF,TGTGCCAGCAGTTTGTATACTAGCAGCACAGATACGCAGTATTTT
TRBJ2-7,once,14,TRBV5-4,-,CASSAGGPSGEQYF,TGTGCCAGCAGCGCAGGAGGGCCCTCGGGCGAGCAGTACTTC
TRBJ2-2,-,16,TRBV19,TRBD1,CASSAGTGINTGELFF,TGTGCCAGTAGTGCCGGGACAGGGATTAACACCGGGGAGCTGTTTTTT
TRBJ1-1,-,13,TRBV9,-,CASSVQVNTEAFF,TGTGCCAGCAGCGTACAGGTTAACACTGAAGCTTTCTTT
TRBJ2-7,-,15,TRBV19,TRBD2,CASAERTSGRDEQYF,TGTGCCAGTGCCGAAAGGACTAGCGGGAGGGACGAGCAGTACTTC
TRBJ2-3,-,15,TRBV9,TRBD1,CASSGTGGVTDTQYF,TGTGCCAGCAGTGGGACAGGGGGCGTCACAGATACGCAGTATTTT
TRBJ1-3,-,17,TRBV5-4,TRBD1,CASSWDRQGISGNTIYF,TGTGCCAGCAGCTGGGACCGACAGGGGATCTCTGGAAACACCATATATTTT
TRBJ2-2,-,14,TRBV19,-,CASSKRAGAGELFF,TGTGCCAGTAGCAAGAGGGCTGGTGCCGGGGAGCTGTTTTTT
TRBJ2-7,-,13,TRBV6-5,-,CASSTGRGSMQYF,TGTGCCAGCTCCACAGGGAGAGGTAGTATGCAGTACTTC
TRBJ1-6,few,14,TRBV5-5,-,CASSQQDGLSPLHF,TGTGCCAGCAGCCAGCAGGACGGACTTTCACCCCTCCACTTT
TRBJ1-1,few,15,TRBV5-1,TRBD1,CASSSDRGGGGEAFF,TGCGCCAGCAGTTCCGACAGGGGCGGGGGTGGTGAAGCTTTCTTT
TRBJ2-3,-,15,TRBV10-3,TRBD2,CAISGLAGGTDTQYF,TGTGCCATCTCGGGACTAGCGGGAGGCACAGATACGCAGTATTTT
TRBJ1-3,-,17,TRBV7-9,TRBD1,CASSLWRQGGSGNTIYF,TGTGCCAGCAGCTTATGGAGACAGGGTGGCTCTGGAAACACCATATATTTT
TRBJ2-2,-,15,TRBV5-1,TRBD1,CASSPRTGGAGELFF,TGCGCCAGCAGCCCCCGGACAGGGGGGGCCGGGGAGCTGTTTTTT
TRBJ1-2,-,12,TRBV18,TRBD1,CASSGQGYGYTF,TGTGCCAGCTCAGGACAGGGCTATGGCTACACCTTC
TRBJ2-5,-,13,TRBV29-1,TRBD1,CSVGQGADETQYF,TGCAGCGTTGGGCAGGGGGCTGATGAGACCCAGTACTTC
TRBJ2-5,-,14,TRBV14,-,CASSQDLSGETQYF,TGTGCCAGCAGCCAAGATCTAAGCGGGGAGACCCAGTACTTC
TRBJ1-2,once,16,TRBV7-6,TRBD1,CASSHFQNQGAGGYTF,TGTGCCAGCAGCCACTTTCAGAATCAGGGGGCAGGTGGCTACACCTTC
TRBJ2-1,-,16,TRBV7-2,TRBD2,CASSLERGETYNEQFF,TGTGCCAGCAGCCTCGAGCGGGGGGAAACCTACAATGAGCAGTTCTTC
TRBJ1-3,-,15,TRBV3-1/TRBV3-2,-,CASSQTGGRGNTIYF,TGTGCCAGCAGCCAGACAGGCGGGCGTGGAAACACCATATATTTT
TRBJ2-1,-,20,TRBV18,TRBD2,CASSPRASQPPAGGRNEQFF,TGTGCCAGCTCACCACGTGCCAGTCAACCCCCGGCGGGGGGGCGCAATGAGCAGTTCTTC
TRBJ2-5,-,13,TRBV28,TRBD2,CASPTSDWETQYF,TGTGCCAGCCCCACTAGCGACTGGGAGACCCAGTACTTC
TRBJ2-7,-,14,TRBV21-1,-,CASRLRGGFDEQYF,TGTGCCAGCAGACTGCGGGGGGGGTTCGACGAGCAGTACTTC
TRBJ2-4,once,12,TRBV11-1,-,CASSLDRSVQYF,TGTGCCAGCAGCTTAGACAGGAGCGTCCAGTACTTC
TRBJ2-3,-,13,TRBV28,-,CASSLRGPDTQYF,TGTGCCAGCAGCCTCAGGGGCCCAGATACGCAGTATTTT
TRBJ2-1,once,14,TRBV28,TRBD2,CASSLQRGYNEQFF,TGTGCCAGCAGTTTGCAGCGGGGATACAATGAGCAGTTCTTC
TRBJ2-7,-,14,TRBV7-2,TRBD2,CASSRGTSVNEQYF,TGTGCCAGCAGCCGCGGGACTAGCGTCAACGAGCAGTACTTC
TRBJ2-3,-,17,TRBV5-8,-,CASSRSDGGPRTDTQYF,TGTGCCAGCAGCCGAAGTGACGGGGGGCCGCGGACAGATACGCAGTATTTT
TRBJ2-7,-,14,TRBV7-9,-,CASSLELVSYEQYF,TGTGCCAGCAGCTTAGAGCTAGTCTCCTACGAGCAGTACTTC
TRBJ1-1,-,12,TRBV6-5,-,CASSSRRTEAFF,TGTGCCAGCAGTTCCCGGAGGACTGAAGCTTTCTTT
TRBJ1-2,-,14,TRBV19,-,CASTGGYPNYGYTF,TGTGCCAGTACCGGGGGGTACCCCAACTATGGCTACACCTTC
TRBJ2-2,-,16,TRBV21-1,-,CASSKTCNSSTGELFF,TGTGCCAGCAGCAAAACATGTAACAGTTCGACCGGGGAGCTGTTTTTT
TRBJ2-1,-,15,TRBV29-1,TRBD2,CSGEGTSGAYNEQFF,TGCAGCGGTGAAGGGACTAGCGGGGCTTACAATGAGCAGTTCTTC
TRBJ2-1,-,14,TRBV3-1/TRBV3-2,TRBD2,CASSGLAGGNEQFF,TGTGCCAGCAGCGGACTAGCGGGGGGCAATGAGCAGTTCTTC
TRBJ2-1,-,13,TRBV11-1,TRBD1,CASSIDRDNEQFF,TGTGCCAGCAGCATAGACAGGGACAATGAGCAGTTCTTC
TRBJ1-1,few,14,TRBV4-3,-,CASSQGEQHTEAFF,TGCGCCAGCAGCCAGGGCGAACAGCACACTGAAGCTTTCTTT
TRBJ1-2,-,14,TRBV2,-,CASSMTAGDYGYTF,TGTGCCAGCAGTATGACCGCGGGTGACTATGGCTACACCTTC
TRBJ2-7,few,13,TRBV5-6,-,CASSLRGSYEQYF,TGTGCCAGCAGCTTGCGGGGGTCCTACGAGCAGTACTTC
TRBJ2-3,many,15,TRBV5-4,TRBD1,CASSLDRGLTDTQYF,TGTGCCAGCAGTCTCGACAGGGGGCTTACAGATACGCAGTATTTT
TRBJ2-7,-,15,TRBV7-6,-,CASSLADRSSYEQYF,TGTGCCAGCAGCTTAGCCGACCGGAGCTCCTACGAGCAGTACTTC
TRBJ2-1,-,15,TRBV6-5,TRBD2,CASSLMGGRWNEQFF,TGTGCCAGCAGCCTCATGGGCGGGAGGTGGAATGAGCAGTTCTTC
TRBJ1-2,-,12,TRBV3-1/TRBV3-2,TRBD1,CASSLGQGGYTF,TGTGCCAGCAGTCTAGGACAGGGGGGCTACACCTTC
TRBJ2-1,-,17,TRBV5-8,TRBD2,CASSPATLAGVYNEQFF,TGTGCCAGCAGCCCAGCCACTCTAGCGGGGGTCTACAATGAGCAGTTCTTC
TRBJ1-2,-,13,TRBV11-2,TRBD1,CASSLDRQGGCTF,TGTGCCAGCAGCTTAGATCGACAGGGTGGGTGCACCTTC
TRBJ2-1,-,16,TRBV4-1,-,CASSQGLASSYNEQFF,TGCGCCAGCAGCCAAGGGCTAGCTAGCTCCTACAATGAGCAGTTCTTC
TRBJ2-3,-,17,TRBV10-3,TRBD1,CAISEFDRVLGTDTQYF,TGTGCCATCAGTGAGTTTGACAGGGTATTGGGCACAGATACGCAGTATTTT
TRBJ2-2,-,16,TRBV28,-,CASSLIGTSNTGELFF,TGTGCCAGCAGTTTAATCGGGACATCGAACACCGGGGAGCTGTTTTTT
TRBJ2-1,-,14,TRBV6-2/TRBV6-3,TRBD1,CASSYLTGGDEQFF,TGTGCCAGCAGTTACCTTACAGGGGGCGATGAGCAGTTCTTC
TRBJ1-5,-,12,TRBV6-5,-,CASSRRGSPQHF,TGTGCCAGCAGTCGCCGAGGCTCGCCCCAGCATTTT